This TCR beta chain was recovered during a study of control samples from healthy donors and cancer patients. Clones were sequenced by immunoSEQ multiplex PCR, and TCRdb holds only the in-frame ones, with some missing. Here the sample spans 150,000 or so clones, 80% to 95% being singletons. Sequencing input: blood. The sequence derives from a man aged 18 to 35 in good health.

CDR3 in amino acids: CASRTGVNYGYTF. CDR3 nucleotide sequence: TGCGCCAGCAGAACAGGGGTTAACTATGGCTACACCTTC. The chain recombines TRBV5-1 with TRBJ1-2; 7 bases line up with TRBD1. The CDR3 spans 13 residues. Losses at the gene ends were 5 bases for V and 1 base for J; bases not matched to a gene: 2. Germline V gives CDR1 SGHRS, CDR2 YFSETQ.